These 7 T cell receptor beta chains came from one sample sequenced in a study of shared clonotypes between healthy human individuals. The protocol was immunoSEQ multiplex PCR, while the TCRdb copy is restricted to in-frame clones and leaves out a portion. The sample shows approximately 2.4 million clones, almost 96% of them seen only once. Sequenced: naive CD4+ T cells sorted from blood. Subset indicated: CD45RA+ positively selected. Receptor source: a man between 18 and 29 years old in good health.

The V call is TRBV9, the J call TRBJ1-4; D gene ambiguous. V was pared by 4 bases and J by 10 bases, with 14 bases between. Germline V lookup: CDR1 SGDLS, CDR2 YYNGEE. The CDR3 sequence is 13 residues long. The CDR3: CASSPLDTAKLFF. CDR3 DNA: TGTGCCAGCAGCCCCCTCGATACGGCAAAACTGTTTTTT. Based on the CDR3 plus reference TRBV9 and TRBJ1-4, the full variable domain is DSGVTQTPKHLITATGQRVTLRCSPRSGDLSVYWYQQSLDQGLQFLIQYYNGEERAKGNILERFSAQQFPDLHSELNLSSLELGDSALYFCASSPLDTAKLFFGSGTQLSVL.

The chain recombines TRBV11-3 with TRBJ2-3; D is perhaps TRBD2 (6 bases). The V gene lost 5 bases and the J gene lost 0 bases, with 9 bases spanning the gap. The CDR3 is 14 residues long. Germline V CDR1 and CDR2: SGHNT, YENEEA. CDR3 in DNA: TGTGCCAGCAGCCGAGCGGGTAGCACAGATACGCAGTATTTT. Amino acid sequence: CASSRAGSTDTQYF.

The chain combines TRBV18 with TRBJ1-4; 9 nucleotides agree with TRBD1. Germline CDR1 reads KGHSH; CDR2 reads LQKENI. The CDR3 spans 16 residues. V lost 3 bases, J lost 8 bases, and 10 bases stayed unmatched. Here the CDR3 reads CASSPDGTGFREKLFF. The CDR3, as DNA: TGTGCCAGCTCACCGGACGGGACAGGGTTCAGGGAAAAACTGTTTTTT.

The chain is built from TRBV11-3 and TRBJ1-1; 12 positions agree with TRBD1. J lost 7 bases, V lost 5 bases, and 5 bases had no gene match. The CDR3 runs 14 residues. CDR1 and CDR2 from the germline V gene are SGHNT and YENEEA. DNA of the CDR3: TGTGCCAGCAGCCAGGGACAGGGGGCGAATGAAGCTTTCTTT. Protein product: CASSQGQGANEAFF.

The rearrangement links TRBV5-1 to TRBJ2-1; perhaps TRBD2 as D (6 bases). The CDR3 runs 16 residues. The V gene lost 0 bases and the J gene lost 2 bases, with 12 bases spanning the gap. The germline gives CDR1 SGHRS, CDR2 YFSETQ. CDR3 protein: CASSLAPGRTYNEQFF. The DNA of the CDR3 is TGCGCCAGCAGCTTGGCCCCAGGGAGGACCTACAATGAGCAGTTCTTC.

The J gene is TRBJ1-2, the V gene TRBV28; D is unresolved. Germline CDR1 MDHEN, CDR2 SYDVKM. The CDR3 is 16 amino acids. V lost 6 bases and J 4 bases, leaving 21 bases between the germline ends. The CDR3 coding sequence is TGTGCCAGCAGCTCGGGCGGGCTAGGATCTGGCTATGGCTACACCTTC. Translated, it gives CASSSGGLGSGYGYTF.

The gene calls are TRBV5-1 and TRBJ2-1; D might be TRBD2 (6 bases). Germline CDR1 and CDR2: SGHRS and YFSETQ. The V gene lost 0 bases and the J gene lost 8 bases, with 36 bases spanning the gap. The CDR3 is 22 residues long. In DNA, the CDR3 is TGCGCCAGCAGCTTGGCCAGTCTGAGGAGGGGAGGAGGTTTAGGTATAGGAGATGAGCAGTTCTTC. It translates to CASSLASLRRGGGLGIGDEQFF.